Shown below are 4 T cell receptor beta chains from a single sample sequenced in a study of response to subunit inactivated influenza vaccine (dated by TCRdb to 2017 to 2018). The library came from RT-PCR. TCRdb lists the instrument as Illumina HiSeq 2500. Starting from the raw public reads, TCRdb applied fastp trimming at Q25, assembled clones with MiXCR and retained in-frame beta chains. Entries are consolidated by CDR3 protein sequence, retaining the most common genes and DNA. The sample includes about 500,000 distinct CDR3 sequences, with 15% to 20% observed a single time. The top ten clones comprise roughly 3.1% of the sample. The source material was CD4+ T cells sorted from PBMCs, sampled less than 30 months after vaccination. These receptor sequences come from a man aged 45 to 75 who received an inactivated influenza vaccine. Donor details come from another sample of the same person, matched by shared clones.

The sample holds a few counts of this clonotype. The V and J genes are TRBV12-3 or TRBV12-4 and TRBJ2-7; D remains unclear. CDR3 size: 12 residues. V lost 6 bases to trimming and J lost 5 bases, with 11 bases between them. In nucleotides, the CDR3 is TGTGCCAGCAGCTATAGTTTAAACGAGCAGTACTTC. Translating it yields CASSYSLNEQYF.

This clonotype was observed a few times. The CDR3 DNA follows: TGCAGCGTTCGTTCCGGGACTAGCGTCCCCTCCGAGCAGTACTTC. Translation: CSVRSGTSVPSEQYF. The gene calls are TRBV29-1 and TRBJ2-7, with 10 bases lining up with TRBD2. This CDR3 comprises 15 residues. The germline gives CDR1 SQVTM, CDR2 ANQGSEA. The V and J ends lost 5 bases and 6 bases, in that order; junction bases with no gene match: 13.

This clonotype was recorded at least ten times. This CDR3 is CASSLSVWTDQPQHF. The DNA for the CDR3 is TGTGCCAGCAGTTTATCGGTCTGGACCGATCAGCCCCAGCATTTT. J is TRBJ1-5 and V is TRBV27, with D unresolved. V was cut by 0 bases and J by 5 bases, with 11 bases left in between. This CDR3 comprises 15 residues. Germline assignment: CDR1 MNHEY and CDR2 SMNVEV (reference sequence).

The chain combines TRBV10-2 with TRBJ1-4, with 9 bases lining up with TRBD1. In germline, CDR1 is WSHSY, CDR2 SAAADI. There are 15 residues in the CDR3. J was trimmed by 12 bases and V by 4 bases; bases with no gene match: 12. The CDR3 bases are TGCGCCAGCAGTGGTGCCGGGACAGGGTCCGTCGAACTGTTTTTT. Its protein product is CASSGAGTGSVELFF.